The 18 T cell receptor beta chains listed next were all sequenced from one sample in a study of blood T cell repertoires in COVID-19. Some clones are missing from TCRdb's copy, which holds only in-frame ones; the method was immunoSEQ multiplex PCR. The table shows approximately 180,000 clones, with more than 75% occurring only once. The specimen sequenced was peripheral blood. The receptors come from a man aged 40-49 years with active or convalescent COVID-19.

The chain combines TRBV7-9 with TRBJ2-7; 13 bases line up with TRBD2. After removal of 5 bases from V and 5 bases from J, the junction contained 9 bases not matched to a gene. The CDR3 consists of 16 residues. Germline V gene data show CDR1 as SEHNR and CDR2 as FQNEAQ (reference sequence). CDR3 nucleotides: TGTGCCAGCAGCCGCGACGGACTAGCGGGAGTCCACGAGCAGTACTTC. It codes for CASSRDGLAGVHEQYF.

V gene TRBV12-5 combines with J gene TRBJ1-4; D uncertain. Germline lookup yields CDR1 LGHNT and CDR2 FRNRAP. The CDR3 loop spans 13 amino acids. The ends were cut back, 3 bases at V and 5 bases at J, with 7 bases in the middle. CDR3 in amino acids: CASGLAGNEKLFF. The CDR3 region has the DNA TGTGCTAGTGGTTTAGCGGGAAATGAAAAACTGTTTTTT.

V is TRBV19 and J is TRBJ1-6; D gene unclear. V gave up 4 bases and J gave up 8 bases, with 18 bases separating them. The CDR3 runs 16 residues. Germline CDR1 LNHDA, CDR2 SQIVND (reference sequence). CDR3 DNA: TGTGCCAGTAGTAACCCCGCCAGAGGCTTGTATTCACCCCTCCACTTT. The encoded protein is CASSNPARGLYSPLHF.

This chain connects TRBV7-7 to TRBJ2-5, with no clear D. Deletions cut 0 bases from V and 2 bases from J, with 10 bases between. The CDR3 consists of 15 residues. The germline V gene has CDR1 SSHAT and CDR2 FNYEAQ (reference sequence). The CDR3 here is CASSLAEIGQETQYF. The CDR3 region has the DNA TGTGCCAGCAGCTTAGCGGAAATCGGGCAAGAGACCCAGTACTTC.

The chain couples TRBV19 to TRBJ2-1; TRBD1 matches at 9 bases. Germline V CDR1 and CDR2: LNHDA, SQIVND (reference sequence). This CDR3 has 14 amino acids. With 3 bases clipped from V and 9 bases from J, the junction kept 6 bases outside the gene matches. The CDR3 spells CASSMGQGSREQFF. CDR3 in DNA: TGTGCCAGTAGTATGGGACAGGGTAGTCGTGAGCAGTTCTTC.

The rearrangement uses TRBV5-1 and TRBJ2-1; 7 bases align to TRBD2. CDR1 and CDR2 from the germline V gene are SGHRS and YFSETQ. The junction had 3 bases not matched to a gene; V was cut back by 0 bases and J by 6 bases. The CDR3 runs 14 residues. CDR3 coding DNA: TGCGCCAGCAGCTTGGGATCTAGCGGCAATGAGCAGTTCTTC. Encoded protein: CASSLGSSGNEQFF.

The chain couples TRBV13 to TRBJ1-3; 8 bases are shared with TRBD1. The CDR3 spans 19 residues. Germline CDR1 PRHDT, CDR2 FYEKMQ (reference sequence). V gave up 0 bases and J gave up 0 bases; unmatched junction bases: 10. The CDR3 coding sequence is TGTGCCAGCAGCTTAGGTGGTGGGACAGGACAGAGCTCTGGAAACACCATATATTTT. Encoded protein: CASSLGGGTGQSSGNTIYF.

The chain uses TRBV6-6 and TRBJ1-5; D is ambiguous. The CDR3 length is 13 residues. Trimming cost V 0 bases and J 5 bases, with 5 bases left between them. Looked up from germline, CDR1 is MNHNY and CDR2 is SVGAGI (reference sequence). In DNA form, the CDR3 reads TGTGCCAGCAGTTACTCCCAGGATCAGCCCCAGCATTTT. Its protein product is CASSYSQDQPQHF.

This chain links TRBV2 with TRBJ1-4, with 8 nucleotides matching TRBD1. Germline assignment: CDR1 SNHLY and CDR2 FYNNEI. This CDR3 contains 15 residues. J was trimmed by 7 bases and V by 3 bases; bases with no gene match: 7. The CDR3 DNA sequence: TGTGCCAGCAGTGATTATGACAGGGGATCTGAAAAACTGTTTTTT. The encoded protein is CASSDYDRGSEKLFF.

The chain uses TRBV19 and TRBJ1-1; 7 bases are a match to TRBD1. CDR1 and CDR2 (germline): LNHDA, SQIVND (reference sequence). The length of the CDR3 is 15 residues. Trimming took 5 bases from V and 4 from J; bases not matched to a gene: 10. Here the CDR3 reads CASSAGQFLGTEAFF. Written as DNA, the CDR3 is TGTGCCAGTAGTGCGGGACAGTTTTTGGGCACTGAAGCTTTCTTT.

This chain connects TRBV3-1 (or the pseudogene TRBV3-2) to TRBJ2-1; 13 bases agree with TRBD2. With 4 bases clipped from V and 8 bases from J, the junction kept 5 bases outside the gene matches. Germline-derived CDR1 and CDR2 are LGHDT and YNNKEL (reference sequence). CDR3 length: 15 residues. The CDR3 sequence is CASSPTSGGADEQFF. DNA of the CDR3: TGTGCCAGCAGCCCCACTAGCGGGGGGGCCGATGAGCAGTTCTTC.

The rearrangement uses TRBV5-1 and TRBJ1-1; TRBD1 agrees at 7 bases. Trimming took 0 bases from V and 0 from J; bases not matched to a gene: 14. CDR1 is SGHRS, CDR2 YFSETQ, per germline. The CDR3 length is 19 residues. CDR3 in DNA: TGCGCCAGCAGCTTGGAAGGACCGACAGGGAGATCCATGAACACTGAAGCTTTCTTT. This gives the protein CASSLEGPTGRSMNTEAFF.

The chain is built from TRBV27 and TRBJ1-1; D not certain. Germline V gene lookup returns CDR1 MNHEY and CDR2 SMNVEV (reference sequence). Trimming took off 0 bases at V and 7 bases at J, with 12 bases between the two ends. The CDR3 runs to 14 residues. In nucleotides, the CDR3 is TGTGCCAGCAGTTTATCGAGGGCTTCGGTTGAAGCTTTCTTT. Protein product: CASSLSRASVEAFF.

The chain joins TRBV7-2 to TRBJ2-1, with 12 bases aligning to TRBD1. V shed 2 bases, J shed 0 bases, and the junction held 8 bases outside the gene matches. CDR1 and CDR2 from the germline V gene are SGHTA and FQGNSA. The CDR3 sequence is 19 residues long. The CDR3 bases are TGTGCCAGCAGCTTAACGGGACAGGGGGCGATTTCCTCCTACAATGAGCAGTTCTTC. Protein sequence: CASSLTGQGAISSYNEQFF.

The chain uses TRBV5-1 and TRBJ2-7; D may be TRBD1 (6 bases). The CDR3 has 13 residues. V was shortened by 5 bases and J by 3 bases, with 12 bases between the two germline ends. Germline lookup yields CDR1 SGHRS and CDR2 YFSETQ. The CDR3, as DNA: TGCGCCAGCAGAAGACAGGACAACTACGAGCAGTACTTC. This sequence encodes CASRRQDNYEQYF.

The rearrangement links TRBV4-1 to TRBJ2-2; D ambiguous. Germline-derived CDR1 and CDR2 are MGHRA and YSYEKL. Trimming pared 2 bases from V and 6 bases from J, leaving 10 bases between. The CDR3 is 14 residues long. CDR3 nucleotide sequence: TGCGCCAGCAGCCAACTAGTTGTGTCCGGGGAGCTGTTTTTT. Amino acid sequence: CASSQLVVSGELFF.

The chain carries TRBV9 and TRBJ2-5; D is possibly TRBD2 (5 bases). The V end was cut by 0 bases, the J end by 5 bases, with 5 bases between. The germline gives CDR1 SGDLS, CDR2 YYNGEE. This CDR3 spans 12 amino acids. DNA for the CDR3: TGTGCCAGCAGCGTAGGGGAGGAGACCCAGTACTTC. As protein: CASSVGEETQYF.

V usage is TRBV6-6 and J usage is TRBJ1-6; 8 nucleotides line up with TRBD1. Unmatched junction bases numbered 8, after V lost 6 bases and J lost 10 bases. CDR1 MNHNY and CDR2 SVGAGI come from the germline V gene (reference sequence). The CDR3 extends over 14 amino acids. CDR3 in DNA: TGTGCCAGCAGCCTAGGACAGGGCGGATCACCCCTCCACTTT. Translated: CASSLGQGGSPLHF.